This T cell receptor beta chain was profiled in a study of blood T cells in healthy people across ages. Overall study results and limits: As naive T cell percentage varied, TCR beta diversity correlated strongly with it.

From germline, CDR1 is SGHVS and CDR2 FNYEAQ. This CDR3 region has 12 residues. V dropped 5 bases and J dropped 5 bases, with 10 bases sitting between them. About this clonotype itself: Its antigen remains unknown.

Then a second PCR, running roughly 7 to 11 cycles, was carried out with a sample-barcoded 5' primer and a J-beta primer mix. MiXCR, applied by TCRdb to the 5' RACE reads, yields one record per CDR3 protein. The sample lists some 1,000,000 distinct CDR3 sequences; less than 25% were seen once. Each sample had at least 6 million PBMCs isolated. The data also belong to a second study, concerning T cells of mothers and their children. That publication notes: Whatever RNA was extracted went entirely into cDNA synthesis, at about 1.6 ug per 15 ul.

The material sequenced was blood. This sequence joins TRBV7-6 and TRBJ2-7, with TRBD2 as a possible D gene (6 bases). The sequence was collected from a girl aged 2-10 years in good health. The CDR3 loop is CASSGVADEQYF. In nucleotides, the CDR3 is TGTGCCAGCAGCGGGGTAGCGGACGAGCAGTACTTC.